This T cell receptor beta chain was sequenced during a study of chemoradiotherapy in HPV16-positive cancers. The assay was immunoSEQ multiplex PCR, and TCRdb's table has in-frame clones only and misses some. The sample lists around 20,000 clones, 73% occurring once. This clone has just one count. CDR3 length: 17 amino acids. With 5 bases removed from V and 4 bases from J, the gap between germline ends came to 24 bases. CDR1 SEHNR and CDR2 FQNEAQ come from the germline V gene (reference sequence). The material was obtained from a patient who underwent chemoradiotherapy. The genes are TRBV7-9 and TRBJ2-7; D is possibly TRBD2 (6 bases). This TCR was sampled from a human donor with HPV-associated anogenital cancer. CDR3 sequence: CASSPISGPRGGYEQYF. The CDR3 DNA is TGTGCCAGCAGCCCAATTTCGGGACCCCGGGGAGGATACGAGCAGTACTTC.